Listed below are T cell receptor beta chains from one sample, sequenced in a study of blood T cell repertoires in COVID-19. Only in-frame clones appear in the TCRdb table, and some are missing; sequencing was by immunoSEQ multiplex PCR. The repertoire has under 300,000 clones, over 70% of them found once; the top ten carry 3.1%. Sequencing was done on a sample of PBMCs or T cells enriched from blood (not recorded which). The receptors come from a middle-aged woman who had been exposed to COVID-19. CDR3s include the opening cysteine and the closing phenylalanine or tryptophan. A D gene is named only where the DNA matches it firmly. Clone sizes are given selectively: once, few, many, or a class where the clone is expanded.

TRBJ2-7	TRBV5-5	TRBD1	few	CASSSAHARDRYEQYF	TGTGCCAGCAGCTCCGCCCATGCCCGGGACAGATACGAGCAGTACTTC
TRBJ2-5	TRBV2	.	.	CASGRGIRETQYF	TGTGCCAGCGGTAGGGGGATAAGAGAGACCCAGTACTTC
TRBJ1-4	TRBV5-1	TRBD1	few	CASSSQGASNEKLFF	TGCGCCAGCAGCTCACAGGGGGCGTCTAATGAAAAACTGTTTTTT
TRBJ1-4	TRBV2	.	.	CASSPRGGNEKLFF	TGTGCCAGCAGCCCCCGGGGGGGGAATGAAAAACTGTTTTTT
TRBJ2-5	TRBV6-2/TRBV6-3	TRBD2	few	CASSRTGLAGQTQYF	TGTGCCAGCAGTCGTACAGGACTAGCGGGTCAGACCCAGTACTTC
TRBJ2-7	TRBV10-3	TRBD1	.	CAIRTGQGHEQYF	TGTGCCATCAGAACCGGACAGGGACACGAGCAGTACTTC
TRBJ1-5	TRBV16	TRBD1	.	CASSQSGQGGQPQHF	TGTGCCAGCAGCCAATCGGGACAGGGGGGTCAGCCCCAGCATTTT
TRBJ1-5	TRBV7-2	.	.	CASSLARVTQPQHF	TGTGCCAGCAGCTTAGCGCGGGTAACCCAGCCCCAGCATTTT
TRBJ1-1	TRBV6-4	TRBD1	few	CASSGGQEGTEAFF	TGTGCCAGCAGTGGGGGACAGGAGGGCACTGAAGCTTTCTTT
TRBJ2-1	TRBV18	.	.	CASSPPVHNEQFF	TGTGCCAGCTCACCCCCGGTCCACAATGAGCAGTTCTTC
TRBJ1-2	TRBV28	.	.	CASSPLSGYGYTF	TGTGCCAGCAGTCCTCTTTCCGGGTATGGCTACACCTTC
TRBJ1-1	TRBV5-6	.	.	CASSRLGRTEAFF	TGTGCCAGCAGCCGCCTGGGGCGAACTGAAGCTTTCTTT
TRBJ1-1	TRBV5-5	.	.	CASSLGAANTEAFF	TGTGCCAGCAGCTTGGGGGCAGCGAACACTGAAGCTTTCTTT
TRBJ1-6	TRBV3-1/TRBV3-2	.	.	CASSQDPGKVGYSPLHF	TGTGCCAGCAGCCAAGATCCGGGAAAGGTGGGTTATTCACCCCTCCACTTT
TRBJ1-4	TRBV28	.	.	CASRSSNEKLFF	TGTGCCAGCAGGTCTTCTAATGAAAAACTGTTTTTT
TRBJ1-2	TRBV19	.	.	CASRITGKGGYTF	TGTGCCAGTAGGATAACAGGGAAGGGTGGCTACACCTTC
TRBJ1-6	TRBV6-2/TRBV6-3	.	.	CASSYETFPGYNSPLHF	TGTGCCAGCAGTTACGAAACTTTCCCGGGATATAATTCACCCCTCCACTTT
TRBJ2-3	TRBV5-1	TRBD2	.	CASSPSGRGDTDTQYF	TGCGCCAGCAGCCCTTCAGGGCGGGGGGACACAGATACGCAGTATTTT
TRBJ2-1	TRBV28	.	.	CASSIPGVYGSYNEQFF	TGTGCCAGCAGTATACCAGGGGTTTACGGGTCCTACAATGAGCAGTTCTTC
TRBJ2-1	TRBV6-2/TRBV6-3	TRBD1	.	CASSPQGIDNNEQFF	TGTGCCAGCAGCCCACAGGGGATAGATAACAATGAGCAGTTCTTC
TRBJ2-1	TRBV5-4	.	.	CASRKTVTGLGNEQFF	TGTGCCAGCAGAAAAACAGTGACAGGTCTGGGCAATGAGCAGTTCTTC
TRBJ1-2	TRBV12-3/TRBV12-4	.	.	CASSFQGYGYTF	TGTGCCAGCAGTTTCCAGGGCTATGGCTACACCTTC
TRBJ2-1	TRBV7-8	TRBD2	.	CASSLAVRTSGDYNEQFF	TGTGCCAGCAGCTTAGCCGTCCGGACTAGCGGGGACTACAATGAGCAGTTCTTC
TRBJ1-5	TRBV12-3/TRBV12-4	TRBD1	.	CASSPTGGQPQHF	TGTGCCAGCAGTCCAACAGGGGGTCAGCCCCAGCATTTT
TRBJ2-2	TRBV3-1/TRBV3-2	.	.	CASSQVQAHTGELFF	TGTGCCAGCAGCCAAGTACAGGCCCACACCGGGGAGCTGTTTTTT
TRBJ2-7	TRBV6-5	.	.	CASRPQGGGRFEQYF	TGTGCCAGCAGGCCCCAGGGGGGCGGTAGGTTCGAGCAGTACTTC
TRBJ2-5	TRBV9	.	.	CASSARSQETQYF	TGTGCCAGCAGCGCGCGGAGTCAAGAGACCCAGTACTTC
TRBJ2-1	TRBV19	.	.	CASMPLTGLDNEQFF	TGTGCCAGTATGCCGCTAACGGGATTGGACAATGAGCAGTTCTTC
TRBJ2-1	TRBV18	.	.	CASSRSNSYNEQFF	TGTGCCAGCTCACGTAGCAACTCCTACAATGAGCAGTTCTTC
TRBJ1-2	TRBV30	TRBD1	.	CAWNRGDYGYTF	TGTGCCTGGAACAGGGGGGACTATGGCTACACCTTC
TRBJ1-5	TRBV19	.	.	CASSMWGDGNQPQHF	TGTGCCAGTAGTATGTGGGGGGATGGCAATCAGCCCCAGCATTTT
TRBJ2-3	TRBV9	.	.	CASSASGIRQFSTDTQYF	TGTGCCAGCAGCGCGTCAGGGATTCGACAATTTAGCACAGATACGCAGTATTTT